This TCR beta chain is from a study of T-cell reconstitution after alpha-beta-depleted transplantation in children. The authors prepared the TCRbeta library with unique molecular identifiers. One entry per CDR3 protein, called by TCRdb with MiXCR from the PCR reads. The repertoire holds about 400,000 distinct CDR3 sequences, with around 16% as singletons. This clonotype was counted only a few times. Its antigen is unknown. Findings of the study overall: Two months or so post-transplant, alpha-beta T cells reportedly derived from several hundred expanded graft clones. T-cell numbers and diversity, one year after transplant, stemmed largely from T cells that were newly produced.

This CDR3 has 16 residues. Germline V CDR1 and CDR2: SGHKS, YYEKEE (reference sequence). The junction had 5 bases not matched to a gene; V was cut back by 0 bases and J by 5 bases. The rearrangement links TRBV5-5 to TRBJ1-5; 10 positions agree with TRBD1. The TCR originated in a boy younger than two who had a stem cell transplant for Wiskott-Aldrich syndrome, so the T cells may come from the graft donor. The source material was PBMCs, mostly from graft donor cells, sampled 360 days after TCRalphabeta/CD19-depleted stem cell transplant. This CDR3 reads CASSLVIGTGDQPQHF. DNA for the CDR3: TGTGCCAGCAGCTTGGTTATAGGGACAGGGGATCAGCCCCAGCATTTT.